The next 32 T cell receptor beta chains were all read from a single sample in a study of CD8+CD57+ T cells in acquired aplastic anemia. The study profiled TCR beta VDJ and CDR3 using genomic DNA as template. TCRdb reprocessed the reads via MiXCR and lists one record per CDR3 protein. Here the sample spans about 190,000 distinct CDR3 sequences, 54% being singletons. The sequencing input was sorted CD4+, CD8+, or CD8+CD57+ T cells (not recorded which) from PBMCs. The receptors shown here come from a human donor in good health, serving as a control.

The sample holds many counts of this clonotype. CDR3 nucleotide sequence: TGCAGTGCTAGAGAATCCGCGACTTTATACGAGCAGTACTTC. Translation gives CSARESATLYEQYF. V is TRBV20-1 and J is TRBJ2-7; D gene ambiguous. The CDR3 covers 14 residues. CDR1 DFQATT and CDR2 SNEGSKA come from the germline V gene (reference sequence). V lost 0 bases and J 4 bases, leaving 13 bases between the germline ends.

The chain employs TRBV12-3 or TRBV12-4 and TRBJ1-2; 10 bases map to TRBD1. The J segment lost 8 bases and the V segment lost 4 bases, leaving 4 bases of the junction unmatched. This CDR3 is 13 amino acids long. Here the CDR3 reads CASSSGTGVGYTF. CDR3 in DNA: TGTGCCAGCAGTTCCGGGACAGGGGTCGGCTACACCTTC.

This clonotype was found once. V gene TRBV6-1 combines with J gene TRBJ1-3; 7 positions agree with TRBD1. This CDR3 has 16 amino acids. Losses at the gene ends were 7 bases for V and 0 bases for J; bases not matched to a gene: 9. Germline-derived CDR1 and CDR2 are MNHNS and SASEGT. CDR3 nucleotide sequence: TGTGCCAGCATTTACCGGGACAGTCCCTCTGGAAACACCATATATTTT. The encoded protein is CASIYRDSPSGNTIYF.

V is TRBV6-2 or TRBV6-3 and J is TRBJ1-2; the D is unclear. This CDR3 has 14 amino acids. Germline V CDR1 and CDR2: MNHEY, SVGEGT. V lost 2 bases and J lost 4, with 11 bases in between. In DNA form, the CDR3 reads TGTGCCAGCAGTTACCCACAGAATATCTATGGCTACACCTTC. Translating gives CASSYPQNIYGYTF.

Concerning this clonotype itself: This could be a read error, since a much larger clone is one nucleotide away. The V call is TRBV16, the J call TRBJ2-5, with 9 nucleotides matching TRBD1. This CDR3 has 14 amino acids. V lost 6 bases, J lost 9 bases, and 11 bases stayed unmatched. CDR1 KGHSY and CDR2 FQNENV come from the germline V gene. The CDR3 loop reads CASRKQGAQEAQYF. The DNA for the CDR3 is TGTGCCAGCAGAAAACAGGGGGCTCAGGAGGCCCAGTACTTC.

Here the CDR3 reads CSAQASGDSLRETQYF. DNA for the CDR3: TGCAGCGCCCAAGCGTCCGGGGACAGCTTAAGAGAGACCCAGTACTTC. The chain has TRBV29-1 and TRBJ2-5, with 7 nucleotides matching TRBD1. CDR3 length: 16 amino acids. CDR1 SQVTM and CDR2 ANQGSEA come from the germline V gene. J gave up 4 bases and V 7 bases, and 18 bases lay outside the gene matches. The entire variable domain, with the rest obtained from reference TRBV29-1 and TRBJ2-5, is as follows: SAVISQKPSRDICQRGTSLTIQCQVDSQVTMMFWYRQQPGQSLTLIATANQGSEATYESGFVIDKFPISRPNLTFSTLTVSNMSPEDSSIYLCSAQASGDSLRETQYFGPGTRLLVL.

This clonotype was counted many times. V and J are TRBV20-1 and TRBJ1-1; unclear D gene. CDR3 length: 13 residues. The V end lost 5 bases, the J end lost 3 bases, and 13 bases lay between the germline ends. Germline V gene sequence: CDR1 DFQATT, CDR2 SNEGSKA (reference sequence). CDR3 sequence (DNA): TGCAGTGCTCCATTGAGTGGTGACACTGAAGCTTTCTTT. This sequence encodes CSAPLSGDTEAFF.

The J gene is TRBJ1-5, the V gene TRBV10-2; D gene unclear. V lost 0 bases and J 6 bases, leaving 15 bases between the germline ends. CDR1 and CDR2 from the germline V gene are WSHSY and SAAADI. The CDR3 is made up of 16 amino acids. CDR3 sequence: CASSESQISVGQPQHF. CDR3 sequence (DNA): TGCGCCAGCAGTGAGTCGCAGATTAGTGTGGGTCAGCCCCAGCATTTT.

The chain joins TRBV5-1 to TRBJ1-6; 9 bases are shared with TRBD1. The CDR3 length is 15 residues. V lost 3 bases to trimming and J lost 9 bases; unmatched junction nucleotides: 7. Germline V gene data show CDR1 as SGHRS and CDR2 as YFSETQ. The CDR3 DNA reads TGCGCCAGCAGCTCGACGACAGGGGGTGTTTCACCCCTCCACTTT. It specifies CASSSTTGGVSPLHF.

The table lists this clonotype with a count of one. The chain combines TRBV7-8 with TRBJ1-6; the D gene is possibly TRBD1 (6 bases). Trimming removed 2 bases at V and 6 bases at J, with 17 bases between. The CDR3 sequence is 17 residues long. Germline CDR1 reads SGHVS; CDR2 reads FQNEAQ. In DNA, the CDR3 is TGTGCCAGCAGCTTACAGTCTGGGGGGGCTGGTAATTCACCCCTCCACTTT. Its translation: CASSLQSGGAGNSPLHF. The whole variable domain, filled in from reference TRBV7-8 and TRBJ1-6, reads GAGVSQSPRYKVAKRGQDVALRCDPISGHVSLFWYQQALGQGPEFLTYFQNEAQLDKSGLPSDRFFAERPEGSVSTLKIQRTQQEDSAVYLCASSLQSGGAGNSPLHFGNGTRLTVT.

About this clonotype itself: In this CDR3 the conserved last residue, phenylalanine or tryptophan, is missing, so a read error is likely. J is TRBJ2-5 and V is TRBV20-1; TRBD1 matches 7 bases. With the DNA end fitting TRBJ2-7 better, the J assignment may be wrong. CDR3 size: 13 residues. CDR1 and CDR2 from the germline V gene are DFQATT and SNEGSKA (reference sequence). The CDR3 DNA follows: TGCAGTGCTCTGGACAGGTCAAGGGACGAGCAGTACATC. Translating gives CSALDRSRDEQYI.

This clonotype has a single count. The chain carries TRBV7-2 and TRBJ2-5; 9 nucleotides line up with TRBD2. Germline V gene data show CDR1 as SGHTA and CDR2 as FQGNSA. The CDR3 contains 15 residues. After removal of 2 bases from V and 6 bases from J, the junction contained 7 bases not matched to a gene. In nucleotides, the CDR3 is TGTGCCAGCAGCTTAAATAGCGGGGGAGTAAAGACCCAGTACTTC. Protein: CASSLNSGGVKTQYF.

DNA of the CDR3: TGTGCCAGCAGCGCGACCGGGACCCCAGAGGTAGATACGCAGTATTTT. Translation: CASSATGTPEVDTQYF. The chain employs TRBV9 and TRBJ2-3; D is tentatively TRBD1 or TRBD2 (5 bases each). Germline CDR1 is SGDLS and CDR2 is YYNGEE. The CDR3 loop spans 16 amino acids. V lost 3 bases and J lost 5, with 19 bases in between.

V is TRBV6-5 and J is TRBJ2-5, with 11 bases matching TRBD2. CDR3 length: 16 residues. V shed 11 bases, J shed 6 bases, and the junction held 17 bases outside the gene matches. The germline CDR1 and CDR2 sequences are MNHEY and SVGAGI. CDR3 coding DNA: TGTGCCGGCACCTCCCTCAGACTAGCGGGGCGAAAGACCCAGTACTTC. Translated, it gives CAGTSLRLAGRKTQYF.

This clonotype showed up many times. This chain links TRBV7-3 with TRBJ2-5; TRBD1 matches 8 bases. The ends lost 4 bases at V and 3 bases at J; junction bases unmatched: 7. The CDR3 covers 15 residues. CDR1 and CDR2 from the germline V gene are SGHTA and FQGTGA. CDR3 coding DNA: TGTGCCAGCAGCTATCAGGGGGCCCCCGAAGAGACCCAGTACTTC. This gives the protein CASSYQGAPEETQYF.

As concerns this clonotype: Its ends do not fully match the called genes, so a read error is possible. The chain uses TRBV11-2 and TRBJ1-5; possibly TRBD1 for D (5 bases). The germline gives CDR1 SGHAT, CDR2 FQNNGV. The CDR3 runs 16 residues. Here the CDR3 DNA reads TGTGCCAGCAGCCGAGGGGAGGGTGCGAGCAATCAGCCCCCGCATTTT. This gives the protein CASSRGEGASNQPPHF.

This clonotype was counted at least ten times. V and J are TRBV5-1 and TRBJ2-5; perhaps TRBD1 as D (5 bases). There are 14 residues in the CDR3. In germline, CDR1 is SGHRS, CDR2 YFSETQ. V gave up 4 bases and J gave up 4 bases, with 14 bases separating them. The CDR3 reads CASSPSGRAETQYF. As DNA, the CDR3 is TGCGCCAGCAGCCCCTCCGGCAGGGCAGAGACCCAGTACTTC.

This sequence joins TRBV7-2 and TRBJ2-7; 8 nucleotides align to TRBD1. J was trimmed by 1 base and V by 5 bases; bases with no gene match: 7. This CDR3 region has 15 residues. Germline values: CDR1 SGHTA, CDR2 FQGNSA. The CDR3 region has the DNA TGTGCCAGCAGCCCTAGACAGGGGATATCCTACGAGCAGTACTTC. Translating gives CASSPRQGISYEQYF.

This clonotype showed up many times. The CDR3 sequence: CSVRHGGGNEAFF. In nucleotides, the CDR3 is TGCAGCGTGCGACACGGGGGGGGCAATGAAGCTTTCTTT. V and J are TRBV29-1 and TRBJ1-1, with D tentatively TRBD1 (6 bases). V was cut by 6 bases and J by 7 bases, with 18 bases left in between. The CDR3 covers 13 residues. CDR1 is SQVTM and CDR2 is ANQGSEA in the germline V gene.

As concerns this clonotype: A much larger clone is a single base away; this may be a read error. This chain joins TRBV10-2 and TRBJ2-7; either TRBD1 or TRBD2 may supply D (5 bases each). The germline gives CDR1 WSHSY, CDR2 SAAADI. Trimming took 7 bases from V and 5 from J, leaving 15 bases between them. CDR3 size: 13 residues. DNA of the CDR3: TGCGCCAGCAACGCCGGGATAGGGGACGAGCAGTACTTC. The encoded protein is CASNAGIGDEQYF.

This clonotype was detected many times. The V and J genes are TRBV2 and TRBJ2-3; D is unclear. Per the germline V gene, CDR1 is SNHLY and CDR2 is FYNNEI. The CDR3 has 15 amino acids. V lost 6 bases to trimming and J lost 1 base, with 14 bases between them. The CDR3 bases are TGTGCCAGCAGGCAGGTGGGCTCTGGCACAGATACGCAGTATTTT. Residues: CASRQVGSGTDTQYF. The complete variable domain, with remaining parts taken from reference TRBV2 and TRBJ2-3, reads EPEVTQTPSHQVTQMGQEVILRCVPISNHLYFYWYRQILGQKVEFLVSFYNNEISEKSEIFDDQFSVERPDGSNFTLKIRSTKLEDSAMYFCASRQVGSGTDTQYFGPGTRLTVL.

V gene TRBV7-9 combines with J gene TRBJ2-3; perhaps TRBD1 as D (5 bases). The germline V and J ends were trimmed by 3 bases and 6 bases, with 13 bases remaining between them. CDR1 SEHNR and CDR2 FQNEAQ come from the germline V gene (reference sequence). CDR3 size: 14 residues. The CDR3 DNA reads as TGTGCCAGCAGCTTTGAAGGGGTTTTTGATACGCAGTATTTT. It encodes CASSFEGVFDTQYF.

This clonotype is medium-sized within its sample. The V call is TRBV15, the J call TRBJ2-7; TRBD2 is a possible D gene (5 bases). From germline, CDR1 is LNHNV and CDR2 YYDKDF (reference sequence). V lost 6 bases and J 3 bases, leaving 9 bases between the germline ends. This CDR3 is 12 amino acids long. The CDR3 region is CATRLEGYEQYF. In DNA form, the CDR3 reads TGTGCCACCAGGTTAGAGGGCTACGAGCAGTACTTC.

This clonotype was counted ten times or more. CDR3 in DNA: TGTGCCACCAGCTGGGGACACGGGACGGATGGCTACACCTTC. Its protein product is CATSWGHGTDGYTF. The chain recombines TRBV15 with TRBJ1-2, with D maybe TRBD1 (6 bases). V was pared by 5 bases and J by 6 bases, with 16 bases between. CDR1 LNHNV and CDR2 YYDKDF come from the germline V gene (reference sequence). The CDR3 length is 14 residues.

V usage is TRBV20-1 and J usage is TRBJ1-1, with D possibly being TRBD1 (5 bases). Per germline, CDR1 DFQATT and CDR2 SNEGSKA (reference sequence). This CDR3 has 14 amino acids. The ends were cut back, 3 bases at V and 4 bases at J, with 15 bases in the middle. For the CDR3, the DNA is TGCAGTGCTAGGGCTCCTCGGGGGAGCACTGAAGCTTTCTTT. Amino acids: CSARAPRGSTEAFF.

This clonotype has a count of ten or more. The genes are TRBV2 and TRBJ1-1, with unresolved D. The ends were cut back, 6 bases at V and 2 bases at J, with 7 bases in the middle. There are 12 residues in the CDR3. The V gene's germline CDR1 is SNHLY and CDR2 FYNNEI. CDR3: CASSLSNTEAFF. Here the CDR3 DNA reads TGTGCCAGCAGCCTATCCAACACTGAAGCTTTCTTT.

The rearrangement links TRBV20-1 to TRBJ1-2; D uncertain. CDR3 length equals 13 residues. V lost 3 bases, J lost 3 bases, and 11 bases lay in between. The germline CDR1 and CDR2 sequences are DFQATT and SNEGSKA (reference sequence). The CDR3 loop is CSARKVMDYGYTF. DNA for the CDR3: TGCAGTGCTAGGAAGGTGATGGACTATGGCTACACCTTC.

Ten or more counts support this clonotype. This chain's CDR3 is CSARLGTDFGSPLHF. In DNA, the CDR3 is TGCAGTGCTAGATTAGGGACAGACTTTGGTTCACCCCTCCACTTT. The chain links TRBV20-1 to TRBJ1-6; 7 bases are a match to TRBD1. The CDR3 is 15 residues long. Germline CDR1 and CDR2: DFQATT and SNEGSKA (reference sequence). With 2 bases clipped from V and 9 bases from J, the junction kept 10 bases outside the gene matches.

This clonotype was found many times. The chain combines TRBV20-1 with TRBJ1-5; the D is unclear. Looked up from germline, CDR1 is DFQATT and CDR2 is SNEGSKA (reference sequence). The CDR3 runs to 15 residues. Trimming removed 3 bases at V and 0 bases at J, with 12 bases between. Here the CDR3 DNA reads TGCAGTGCTAGTCGAGGGCAGAGTAGCAATCAGCCCCAGCATTTT. Translation gives CSASRGQSSNQPQHF.

CDR3 sequence reads: CASSDQTGQNYGYTF. DNA for the CDR3: TGTGCCAGCAGTGACCAGACAGGGCAGAACTATGGCTACACCTTC. This chain joins TRBV25-1 and TRBJ1-2, with 7 bases fitting TRBD1. This CDR3 has 15 amino acids. Trimming at V came to 3 bases and at J to 2 bases, leaving 6 bases not matched to a gene. CDR1 and CDR2 from the germline V gene are MGHDK and SYGVNS.

The sample holds many counts of this clonotype. The V call is TRBV19, the J call TRBJ1-4; 9 bases agree with TRBD1. Germline CDR1 and CDR2: LNHDA and SQIVND (reference sequence). V gave up 4 bases and J gave up 7 bases; unmatched junction bases: 7. CDR3 length: 15 residues. DNA for the CDR3: TGTGCCAGTAGTAAGACGACAGGGGGTGGTGAAAAACTGTTTTTT. Its protein is CASSKTTGGGEKLFF.

This clonotype was seen repeatedly, ten times or more. The chain employs TRBV7-2 and TRBJ2-5; D unclear. The CDR3 is 15 amino acids. V lost 2 bases to trimming and J lost 5 bases, with 15 bases between them. Germline V gives CDR1 SGHTA, CDR2 FQGNSA. The CDR3 nucleotides read TGTGCCAGCAGCTTATTTGAAGGGCCACACGAGACCCAGTACTTC. Its translation is CASSLFEGPHETQYF.